Below, 29 T cell receptor beta chains from the same sample are listed, as sequenced in a study of T cell responses to AZD1222 COVID-19 vaccine. Profiling relied on immunoSEQ multiplex PCR, and the TCRdb table lists in-frame clones only, not all of them. The sample consists of approximately 140,000 clones, 90% to 95% of them appearing once. The sequenced sample was peripheral blood, obtained on day 0 of AZD1222 vaccination. Receptors were obtained from an adult in good health.

V gene TRBV5-1 combines with J gene TRBJ2-7; TRBD2 agrees at 7 bases. Germline V gene lookup returns CDR1 SGHRS and CDR2 YFSETQ. The length of the CDR3 is 13 residues. J lost 2 bases, V lost 3 bases, and 2 bases had no gene match. The CDR3 sequence is CASSSGTTYEQYF. CDR3 bases: TGCGCCAGCAGCTCCGGGACTACCTACGAGCAGTACTTC. Variable domain in full (rest from reference TRBV5-1 and TRBJ2-7): KAGVTQTPRYLIKTRGQQVTLSCSPISGHRSVSWYQQTPGQGLQFLFEYFSETQRNKGNFPGRFSGRQFSNSRSEMNVSTLELGDSALYLCASSSGTTYEQYFGPGTRLTVT.

This clone was observed once. The chain combines TRBV14 with TRBJ1-1, with D maybe TRBD1 (5 bases). Trimming shortened V by 5 bases and J by 0 bases, and 13 bases separated the two germline ends. The CDR3 totals 15 residues. CDR1 is SGHDN and CDR2 is FVKESK in the germline V gene. CDR3 protein: CASSNLRGLNTEAFF. The CDR3 DNA reads TGTGCCAGCAGCAACCTGCGGGGGTTGAACACTGAAGCTTTCTTT.

Notes on this clone: The sample carries other DNA sequences with the same CDR3. This rearrangement joins TRBV18 to TRBJ1-1, with D possibly being TRBD1 (5 bases). This CDR3 region has 13 residues. V dropped 3 bases and J dropped 1 base, with 6 bases sitting between them. Germline values: CDR1 KGHSH, CDR2 LQKENI. This CDR3 reads CASSPQGNTEAFF. DNA for the CDR3: TGTGCCAGCTCACCCCAGGGGAACACTGAAGCTTTCTTT.

This sequence joins TRBV4-2 and TRBJ1-5; D is undetermined. This CDR3 has 13 residues. V lost 0 bases and J 7 bases, leaving 7 bases between the germline ends. The germline V gene encodes CDR1 LGHNA and CDR2 YNFKEQ. CDR3 coding DNA: TGTGCCAGCAGCCAAGAAGGCCGGCAGCCCCAGCATTTT. Translated, it gives CASSQEGRQPQHF.

The chain employs TRBV27 and TRBJ2-7; D call uncertain. The CDR3 sequence is 13 residues long. V was pared by 7 bases and J by 7 bases, with 17 bases between. Germline loops: CDR1 MNHEY, CDR2 SMNVEV (reference sequence). The CDR3 nucleotides read TGTGCCAGCAATGTCCCTACCAATACGGAGCAGTACTTC. It translates to CASNVPTNTEQYF.

This sequence joins TRBV5-1 and TRBJ2-3, with a weak D call TRBD1 (6 bases). CDR1 and CDR2 from the germline V gene are SGHRS and YFSETQ. The CDR3 spans 15 residues. V was shortened by 4 bases and J by 0 bases, with 12 bases between the two germline ends. CDR3 amino acids: CASSPGQTSTDTQYF. The CDR3 nucleotides are TGCGCCAGCAGCCCCGGACAGACTAGCACAGATACGCAGTATTTT.

This chain joins TRBV13 and TRBJ2-3; TRBD2 agrees at 11 bases. The CDR3 sequence is 16 residues long. After removal of 5 bases from V and 6 bases from J, the junction contained 10 bases not matched to a gene. Germline V gene lookup returns CDR1 PRHDT and CDR2 FYEKMQ (reference sequence). CDR3 region: CASSPTSGAREDTQYF. CDR3 DNA: TGTGCCAGCAGCCCGACTAGCGGGGCCAGGGAGGATACGCAGTATTTT.

The chain employs TRBV7-9 and TRBJ1-1; D unclear. CDR3 length: 15 residues. Trimming removed 5 bases from V and 0 bases from J, with 13 bases in between. Germline V gene sequence: CDR1 SEHNR, CDR2 FQNEAQ (reference sequence). CDR3 sequence: CASSHGPTMNTEAFF. In DNA, the CDR3 is TGTGCCAGCAGCCATGGACCGACCATGAACACTGAAGCTTTCTTT.

The CDR3 nucleotides read TGTGCCAGCAGCCCACGGGGAGAGGTTAACACCGGGGAGCTGTTTTTT. Translating gives CASSPRGEVNTGELFF. This chain uses TRBV7-2 with TRBJ2-2; possibly TRBD2 for D (5 bases). The ends were cut back, 5 bases at V and 2 bases at J, with 15 bases in the middle. The CDR3 extends over 16 amino acids. From germline, CDR1 is SGHTA and CDR2 FQGNSA.

The rearrangement uses TRBV5-1 and TRBJ1-1, with 8 bases identical to TRBD1. Germline V gene sequence: CDR1 SGHRS, CDR2 YFSETQ. With V trimmed by 2 bases and J by 5 bases, 11 bases remained unmatched. This CDR3 has 16 amino acids. The CDR3 is CASSLNNRGEGTEAFF. In DNA form, the CDR3 reads TGCGCCAGCAGCTTAAATAACAGGGGGGAAGGGACTGAAGCTTTCTTT. The full variable domain, with the rest looked up from reference TRBV5-1 and TRBJ1-1, is KAGVTQTPRYLIKTRGQQVTLSCSPISGHRSVSWYQQTPGQGLQFLFEYFSETQRNKGNFPGRFSGRQFSNSRSEMNVSTLELGDSALYLCASSLNNRGEGTEAFFGQGTRLTVV.

This chain uses TRBV7-8 with TRBJ1-1; the match to TRBD1 covers 7 bases. Unmatched junction bases numbered 4, after V lost 0 bases and J lost 0 bases. From germline, CDR1 is SGHVS and CDR2 FQNEAQ. This CDR3 spans 16 amino acids. The CDR3 DNA reads TGTGCCAGCAGCTTAGCGGACAGGTCTTTGAACACTGAAGCTTTCTTT. As protein: CASSLADRSLNTEAFF.

The rearrangement joins TRBV11-2 to TRBJ2-7; D might be TRBD2 (6 bases). Trimming left V 1 base short and J 5 bases short, with 15 bases between. The germline V gene has CDR1 SGHAT and CDR2 FQNNGV. There are 15 residues in the CDR3. The CDR3 here is CASSLVGGDLDEQYF. As DNA, the CDR3 is TGTGCCAGCAGCTTAGTAGGAGGGGACTTGGACGAGCAGTACTTC.

The chain links TRBV23-1 to TRBJ2-1; D unresolved. TRBV23-1 is an open reading frame whose function is uncertain. V lost 2 bases, J lost 0 bases, and 8 bases lay in between. This CDR3 is 15 amino acids long. Here the CDR3 DNA reads TGCGCCAGCAGTCAAGGTGTCGGCTCCTACAATGAGCAGTTCTTC. This encodes CASSQGVGSYNEQFF.

The rearrangement uses TRBV5-6 and TRBJ1-5, with TRBD1 matching over 9 bases. Germline CDR1 reads SGHDT; CDR2 reads YYEEEE. The CDR3 is 13 amino acids. V shed 4 bases and J 11 bases; nucleotides not matched to a gene: 7. CDR3 sequence: CASSANRDRAQHF. The CDR3 DNA reads as TGTGCCAGCAGCGCGAACCGGGACAGGGCCCAGCATTTT.

The chain links TRBV2 to TRBJ1-4, with D possibly matching TRBD1 (6 bases). This CDR3 is built from 15 residues. CDR1 is SNHLY and CDR2 is FYNNEI in the germline V gene. With 5 bases removed from V and 5 bases from J, the gap between germline ends came to 15 bases. CDR3 DNA sequence: TGTGCCAGCAGTCCTCAGGGGCGTCTAAATGAAAAACTGTTTTTT. As protein: CASSPQGRLNEKLFF. Drawing the rest from reference TRBV2 and TRBJ1-4, the complete variable domain is EPEVTQTPSHQVTQMGQEVILRCVPISNHLYFYWYRQILGQKVEFLVSFYNNEISEKSEIFDDQFSVERPDGSNFTLKIRSTKLEDSAMYFCASSPQGRLNEKLFFGSGTQLSVL.

Worth noting for this clone: At the DNA level, this CDR3 is encoded by other sequences in the same sample as well. The chain has TRBV5-1 and TRBJ2-7; a possible D gene is TRBD1 (6 bases). V lost 0 bases, J lost 1 base, and 8 bases lay in between. The CDR3 loop spans 14 amino acids. Germline values: CDR1 SGHRS, CDR2 YFSETQ. The CDR3 nucleotides are TGCGCCAGCAGCTTGGGAGGGGGATCCTACGAGCAGTACTTC. This encodes CASSLGGGSYEQYF.

This clone has a single count. This sequence joins TRBV7-9 and TRBJ2-5; D is uncertain. Trimming took off 2 bases at V and 5 bases at J, with 9 bases between the two ends. The germline V gene encodes CDR1 SEHNR and CDR2 FQNEAQ (reference sequence). The CDR3 contains 13 residues. CDR3 loop: CASSLLSIETQYF. The CDR3 nucleotides read TGTGCCAGCAGCTTATTATCTATTGAGACCCAGTACTTC.

CDR3 residues: CASTPRQDDTGELFF. In DNA, the CDR3 is TGTGCCAGCACCCCACGTCAGGATGACACCGGGGAGCTGTTTTTT. J is TRBJ2-2 and V is TRBV11-2; D not certain. The CDR3 has 15 residues. Germline CDR1 reads SGHAT; CDR2 reads FQNNGV. V was trimmed by 7 bases and J by 3 bases, leaving 15 bases between them.

This chain uses TRBV3-1 (or the pseudogene TRBV3-2) with TRBJ2-7; 7 bases fit TRBD1. In germline, CDR1 is LGHDT, CDR2 YNNKEL (reference sequence). This CDR3 contains 13 residues. The trim removed 4 bases at V and 3 bases at J, leaving 3 bases unmatched. In DNA form, the CDR3 reads TGTGCCAGCAGCCGGGACAGCTTCTACGAGCAGTACTTC. The encoded protein is CASSRDSFYEQYF.

V usage is TRBV5-6 and J usage is TRBJ2-7; D perhaps matches TRBD2 (5 bases). Trimming cost V 1 base and J 2 bases, with 13 bases left between them. The germline gives CDR1 SGHDT, CDR2 YYEEEE. The CDR3 runs to 15 residues. CDR3 region: CASSLFSQAAYEQYF. The DNA of the CDR3 is TGTGCCAGCAGCTTGTTCAGCCAAGCGGCCTACGAGCAGTACTTC.

The rearrangement links TRBV6-1 to TRBJ2-1; D perhaps matches TRBD2 (6 bases). The CDR3 covers 15 residues. V lost 0 bases and J lost 7, with 13 bases in between. The germline V gene encodes CDR1 MNHNS and CDR2 SASEGT. The CDR3 region has the DNA TGTGCCAGCAGTGAAGCGGGAGGACTGGGGAATGAGCAGTTCTTC. This gives the protein CASSEAGGLGNEQFF.

V and J are TRBV2 and TRBJ2-5; possibly TRBD1 or TRBD2 for D (5 bases each). Trimming pared 2 bases from V and 1 base from J, leaving 8 bases between. Germline values: CDR1 SNHLY, CDR2 FYNNEI. The CDR3 has 14 residues. The CDR3 loop is CASSEWGIQETQYF. The DNA for the CDR3 is TGTGCCAGCAGTGAATGGGGGATCCAAGAGACCCAGTACTTC.

The chain joins TRBV30 to TRBJ1-1, with unresolved D. The CDR3 has 13 residues. V shed 2 bases and J shed 1 base, with 8 bases lying between them. Germline CDR1 GTSNPN, CDR2 SVGIG (reference sequence). This CDR3 reads CAWSFGENTEAFF. The CDR3 bases are TGTGCCTGGAGTTTCGGGGAGAACACTGAAGCTTTCTTT.

The rearrangement links TRBV10-2 to TRBJ2-7; D might be TRBD1 or TRBD2, each matching 6 bases. The CDR3 has 14 residues. The germline V gene has CDR1 WSHSY and CDR2 SAAADI. Trimming removed 7 bases at V and 3 bases at J, with 16 bases between. CDR3 loop: CASTGGRTLYEQYF. The CDR3 region has the DNA TGCGCCAGCACCGGGGGCCGCACCCTCTACGAGCAGTACTTC.

This chain uses TRBV4-2 with TRBJ1-1, with D unclear. The germline CDR1 and CDR2 sequences are LGHNA and YNFKEQ. With 3 bases removed from V and 1 base from J, the gap between germline ends came to 9 bases. The CDR3 runs to 14 residues. DNA for the CDR3: TGTGCCAGCAGCCAGGGTATCAAGAACACTGAAGCTTTCTTT. Protein: CASSQGIKNTEAFF.

The chain couples TRBV5-1 to TRBJ1-2; no clear D. This CDR3 is built from 13 residues. Germline CDR1 SGHRS, CDR2 YFSETQ. V was clipped by 2 bases and J by 3 bases, with 8 bases between them. CDR3 sequence reads: CASSLETYYGYTF. The CDR3, as DNA: TGCGCCAGCAGCTTAGAGACCTACTATGGCTACACCTTC.

This clone occurred once. The V call is TRBV5-8, the J call TRBJ1-2; no clear D. The germline CDR1 and CDR2 sequences are SGHTS and YDEGEE. V lost 0 bases and J lost 6, with 9 bases in between. The CDR3 consists of 13 residues. The CDR3 protein is CASSLAGAHGYTF. CDR3 bases: TGTGCCAGCAGCTTGGCCGGAGCCCATGGCTACACCTTC.

This clone was detected once. The V and J genes are TRBV18 and TRBJ2-7; D unresolved. Trimming shortened V by 2 bases and J by 6 bases, and 8 bases separated the two germline ends. The CDR3 totals 12 residues. Germline values: CDR1 KGHSH, CDR2 LQKENI. CDR3 residues: CASSPTQVEQYF. The CDR3 region has the DNA TGTGCCAGCTCACCAACCCAAGTCGAGCAGTACTTC.

V and J are TRBV10-2 and TRBJ1-2; 8 nucleotides match TRBD1. Germline CDR1 is WSHSY and CDR2 is SAAADI. The V gene end was trimmed by 1 base and the J gene end by 7 bases; junction bases not matched to a gene: 5. The CDR3 runs to 14 residues. In DNA, the CDR3 is TGCGCCAGCAGTGAGTTCAGGGGGCGTAGTGGCTACACCTTC. This sequence encodes CASSEFRGRSGYTF.